Below are 15 T cell receptor beta chains sequenced from a single sample in a study of CD8+CD57+ T cells in acquired aplastic anemia. CD8+CD57+ cell expansion, shown by flow cytometry, had occurred in the patients selected for sequencing. TCR beta VDJ and CDR3 were profiled, and genomic DNA was the template. MiXCR, applied by TCRdb to the reads, yields one record per CDR3 protein. The sample includes fewer than 250,000 distinct CDR3 sequences, approximately 45% of them seen just once. The sequenced material came from sorted CD4+, CD8+, or CD8+CD57+ T cells (not recorded which) from PBMCs. The source of these receptors is a human donor with aplastic anemia.

In this sample, this clonotype turned up many times. V is TRBV5-6 and J is TRBJ2-5; D might be TRBD2 (6 bases). V was shortened by 1 base and J by 5 bases, with 18 bases between the two germline ends. Per the germline V gene, CDR1 is SGHDT and CDR2 is YYEEEE. The CDR3 sequence is 16 residues long. The CDR3 nucleotides read TGTGCCAGCAGCTTGAGGAGGGGAAGTACCTGGGAGACCCAGTACTTC. It specifies CASSLRRGSTWETQYF.

The chain is built from TRBV28 and TRBJ1-5; TRBD1 agrees at 8 bases. The ends lost 2 bases at V and 7 bases at J; junction bases unmatched: 10. Per germline, CDR1 MDHEN and CDR2 SYDVKM. The CDR3 has 16 residues. The CDR3 protein is CASSLATGQVRQPQHF. Written as DNA, the CDR3 is TGTGCCAGCAGTTTAGCTACGGGACAGGTAAGGCAGCCCCAGCATTTT. Combining the CDR3 with reference TRBV28 and TRBJ1-5 gives the whole variable domain DVKVTQSSRYLVKRTGEKVFLECVQDMDHENMFWYRQDPGLGLRLIYFSYDVKMKEKGDIPEGYSVSREKKERFSLILESASTNQTSMYLCASSLATGQVRQPQHFGDGTRLSIL.

The genes are TRBV27 and TRBJ1-2; TRBD1 is a possible D gene (5 bases). Germline assignment: CDR1 MNHEY and CDR2 SMNVEV (reference sequence). The V end lost 5 bases, the J end lost 4 bases, and 11 bases lay between the germline ends. This CDR3 region has 13 residues. CDR3 coding DNA: TGTGCCAGCAGTCTACGACAGTTCTATGGCTACACCTTC. This gives the protein CASSLRQFYGYTF.

The table lists this clonotype with a few counts. The chain has TRBV4-3 and TRBJ1-2; unclear D gene. Trimming stripped 1 base from V and 4 bases from J, with 13 bases between. Germline CDR1 LGHNA, CDR2 YSLEER. The CDR3 spans 15 residues. CDR3 DNA: TGCGCCAGCAGCCAAGCCCCCCCGGGCCTCTATGGCTACACCTTC. Translating it yields CASSQAPPGLYGYTF.

A few counts support this clonotype. This rearrangement joins TRBV6-6 to TRBJ1-2, with 9 bases lining up with TRBD1. The CDR3 length is 17 residues. In germline, CDR1 is MNHNY, CDR2 SVGAGI (reference sequence). V was pared by 6 bases and J by 2 bases, with 13 bases of the junction left unmatched. The CDR3 DNA reads as TGTGCCAGCAGGGGGGACAGGGCGAAAAAAATAAACTATGGCTACACCTTC. It codes for CASRGDRAKKINYGYTF.

This clonotype has more than one count but fewer than ten. The rearrangement links TRBV5-8 to TRBJ1-2, with 7 bases aligning to TRBD1. Trimming removed 1 base from V and 7 bases from J; junction bases left unmatched: 10. Germline V gene data show CDR1 as SGHTS and CDR2 as YDEGEE. This CDR3 contains 15 residues. The CDR3 sequence: CASSLRNAGGVGYTF. CDR3 DNA sequence: TGTGCCAGCAGCTTGCGGAATGCAGGGGGAGTTGGCTACACCTTC.

This chain uses TRBV6-1 with TRBJ2-6; 11 bases agree with TRBD1. The ends lost 5 bases at V and 2 bases at J; junction bases unmatched: 5. The CDR3 covers 17 residues. The V gene's germline CDR1 is MNHNS and CDR2 SASEGT. The chain's CDR3 is CASSYGTGGTGANVLTF. The DNA of the CDR3 is TGTGCCAGCAGTTATGGGACAGGGGGGACTGGGGCCAACGTCCTGACTTTC.

The gene calls are TRBV7-6 and TRBJ2-1, with 10 positions matching TRBD1. The length of the CDR3 is 16 residues. Germline-derived CDR1 and CDR2 are SGHVS and FNYEAQ. J lost 8 bases, V lost 0 bases, and 7 bases had no gene match. Here the CDR3 DNA reads TGTGCCAGCAGCTTAGCGGACAGGGGGGTCAAGGATGAGCAGTTCTTC. Translation gives CASSLADRGVKDEQFF. The variable domain in full, completed from reference TRBV7-6 and TRBJ2-1, reads GAGVSQSPRYKVTKRGQDVALRCDPISGHVSLYWYRQALGQGPEFLTYFNYEAQQDKSGLPNDRFSAERPEGSISTLTIQRTEQRDSAMYRCASSLADRGVKDEQFFGPGTRLTVL.

This clonotype was picked up a small number of times. Possible read error: a much larger clone is one base away. The chain carries TRBV14 and TRBJ2-3; D not certain. The germline CDR1 and CDR2 sequences are SGHDN and FVKESK. CDR3 size: 14 residues. The V gene lost 0 bases and the J gene lost 4 bases, with 8 bases spanning the gap. The CDR3 bases are TGTGCCAGCAGCCAAGAGCTAGAAGCAGATACGCAGTATTTT. Protein sequence: CASSQELEADTQYF.

The chain joins TRBV25-1 to TRBJ2-7; possibly TRBD1 for D (7 bases). CDR1 and CDR2 from the germline V gene are MGHDK and SYGVNS. V was cut by 7 bases and J by 2 bases, with 21 bases left in between. The CDR3 covers 16 residues. CDR3 loop: CASKPGVPGQPYEQYF. The CDR3 nucleotides are TGTGCCAGCAAACCGGGAGTTCCGGGACAGCCCTACGAGCAGTACTTC.

The table lists this clonotype with many counts. The chain joins TRBV6-1 to TRBJ1-6, with unresolved D. Per germline, CDR1 MNHNS and CDR2 SASEGT. The V end lost 0 bases, the J end lost 9 bases, and 12 bases lay between the germline ends. The CDR3 sequence is 15 residues long. The CDR3 nucleotides read TGTGCCAGCAGTGAAGCTTTGCCCGCTGGTTCACCCCTCCACTTT. This codes for CASSEALPAGSPLHF.

The chain is built from TRBV19 and TRBJ1-5; D is ambiguous. This CDR3 comprises 15 residues. CDR1 is LNHDA and CDR2 is SQIVND in the germline V gene (reference sequence). Trimming cost V 4 bases and J 2 bases, with 12 bases left between them. CDR3 residues: CASSRASAGNQPQHF. DNA for the CDR3: TGTGCCAGTAGTAGGGCCTCAGCGGGCAATCAGCCCCAGCATTTT.

The J gene is TRBJ2-1, the V gene TRBV7-8; 7 positions match TRBD2. CDR1 and CDR2 from the germline V gene are SGHVS and FQNEAQ. CDR3 size: 14 residues. J lost 8 bases, V lost 1 base, and 5 bases had no gene match. CDR3: CASSLVGRVDEQFF. The DNA for the CDR3 is TGTGCCAGCAGCTTAGTGGGGAGGGTCGATGAGCAGTTCTTC.

With respect to this clonotype: The junction departs from the called germline gene at one end, perhaps through a read error. The chain employs TRBV2 and TRBJ2-7, with 7 bases that match TRBD2. CDR3 length: 15 residues. Germline V lookup: CDR1 SNHLY, CDR2 FYNNEI. The CDR3 DNA sequence: TGTGCCAGCAGTTTATCCCGACTAGCAGGCTACGGGCAGTACTTC. It specifies CASSLSRLAGYGQYF.

This chain links TRBV15 with TRBJ2-3; D perhaps matches TRBD2 (5 bases). The CDR3 sequence is 15 residues long. The V gene lost 0 bases and the J gene lost 11 bases, with 18 bases spanning the gap. Germline values: CDR1 LNHNV, CDR2 YYDKDF (reference sequence). CDR3 sequence: CATSRDSGDYNEQYF. The CDR3 DNA follows: TGTGCCACCAGCAGAGATTCAGGAGACTACAATGAGCAGTATTTT.